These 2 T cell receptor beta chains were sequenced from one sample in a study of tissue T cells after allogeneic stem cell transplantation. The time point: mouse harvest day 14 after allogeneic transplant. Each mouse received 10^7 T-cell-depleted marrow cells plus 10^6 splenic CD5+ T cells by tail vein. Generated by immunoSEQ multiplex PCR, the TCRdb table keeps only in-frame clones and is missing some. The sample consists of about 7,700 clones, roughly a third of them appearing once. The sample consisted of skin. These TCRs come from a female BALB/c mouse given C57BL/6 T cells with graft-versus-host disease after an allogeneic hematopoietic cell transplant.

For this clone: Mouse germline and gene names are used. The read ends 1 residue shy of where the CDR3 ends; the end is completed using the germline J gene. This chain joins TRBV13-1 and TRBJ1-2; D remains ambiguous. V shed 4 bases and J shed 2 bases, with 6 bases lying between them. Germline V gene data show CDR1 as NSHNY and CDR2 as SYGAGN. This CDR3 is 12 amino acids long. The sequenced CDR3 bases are TGTGCCAGCAGTCTAGGGAACTCCGACTACACC. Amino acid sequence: CASSLGNSDYT. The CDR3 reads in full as CASSLGNSDYTF.

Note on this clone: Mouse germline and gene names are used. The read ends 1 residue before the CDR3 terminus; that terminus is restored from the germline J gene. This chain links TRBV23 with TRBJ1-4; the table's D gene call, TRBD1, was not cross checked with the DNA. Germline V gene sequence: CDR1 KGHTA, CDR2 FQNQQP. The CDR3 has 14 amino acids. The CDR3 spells CSSSRDSSNERLFF. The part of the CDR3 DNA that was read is TGCTCCAGCAGCCGGGACAGCTCCAACGAAAGATTATTT.